The T cell receptor beta chain described here comes from a study of cytomegalovirus exposure and HLA in healthy donors. Study conclusions and caveats: Later analysis showed most CMV-associated TCR beta chains appearing HLA-restricted. DRB1 showed the most TCR associations and HLA-C the fewest in a later analysis, as rates varied by HLA locus. A further, later analysis showed that HLA-associated TCR beta chains (compared with equally common others) were more clonally expanded.

In regard to this clone: Antigen specificity is unknown.

Germline V lookup: CDR1 MDHEN, CDR2 SYDVKM. This CDR3 is 15 amino acids long. Between the trimmed V and J ends, which lost 8 bases and 6 bases, there was a span of 23 bases. PCR amplification relied on 60 Vbeta primers (plus 13 Jbeta primers). TCRdb's table, derived via immunoSEQ multiplex PCR, lists solely in-frame clones and lacks some. The sample yields about 96,000 clones, 55% to 75% seen once. Material for sequencing was PBMCs. The chain recombines TRBV28 with TRBJ2-7, with D maybe TRBD2 (6 bases). The receptor comes from a man between 60 and 75 years old in good health and CMV-seronegative. CDR3 DNA sequence: TGTGCCAGCTTCTCTGTGGCTGGGACTCCTGGCGAGCAGTACTTC. Translated: CASFSVAGTPGEQYF.